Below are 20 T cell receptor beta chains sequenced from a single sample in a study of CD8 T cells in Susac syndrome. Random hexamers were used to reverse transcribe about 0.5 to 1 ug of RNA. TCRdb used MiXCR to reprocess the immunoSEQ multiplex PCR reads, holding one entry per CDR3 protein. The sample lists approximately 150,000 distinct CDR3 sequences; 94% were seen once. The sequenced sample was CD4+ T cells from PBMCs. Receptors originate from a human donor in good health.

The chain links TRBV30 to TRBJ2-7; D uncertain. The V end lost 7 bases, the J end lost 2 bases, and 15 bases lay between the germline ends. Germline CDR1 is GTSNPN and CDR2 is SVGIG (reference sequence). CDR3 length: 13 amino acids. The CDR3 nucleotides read TGTGCCTCCAGCGTGACGGAGACCTACGAGCAGTACTTC. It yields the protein CASSVTETYEQYF. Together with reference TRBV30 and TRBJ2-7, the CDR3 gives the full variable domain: SQTIHQWPATLVQPVGSPLSLECTVEGTSNPNLYWYRQAAGRGLQLLFYSVGIGQISSEVPQNLSASRPQDRQFILSSKKLLLSDSGFYLCASSVTETYEQYFGPGTRLTVT.

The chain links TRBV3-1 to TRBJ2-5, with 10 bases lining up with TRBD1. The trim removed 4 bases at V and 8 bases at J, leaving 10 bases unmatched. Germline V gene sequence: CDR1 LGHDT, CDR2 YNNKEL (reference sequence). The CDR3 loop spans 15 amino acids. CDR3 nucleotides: TGTGCCAGCAGCCCACCCGGGACAGGGGCTACCACCCAGTACTTC. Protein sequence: CASSPPGTGATTQYF.

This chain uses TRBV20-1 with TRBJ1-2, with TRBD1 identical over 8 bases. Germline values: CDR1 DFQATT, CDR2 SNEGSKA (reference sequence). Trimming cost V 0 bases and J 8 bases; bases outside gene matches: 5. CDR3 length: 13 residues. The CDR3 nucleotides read TGCAGTGCTAGAGATAGGACAGGGTACGGCTACACCTTC. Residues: CSARDRTGYGYTF.

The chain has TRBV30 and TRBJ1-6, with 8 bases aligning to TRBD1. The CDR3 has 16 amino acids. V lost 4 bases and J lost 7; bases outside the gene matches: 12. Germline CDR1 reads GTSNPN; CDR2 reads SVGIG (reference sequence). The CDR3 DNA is TGTGCCTGGATCAGCCGGGACAGGCTGCCGAATTCACCCCTCCACTTT. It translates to CAWISRDRLPNSPLHF.

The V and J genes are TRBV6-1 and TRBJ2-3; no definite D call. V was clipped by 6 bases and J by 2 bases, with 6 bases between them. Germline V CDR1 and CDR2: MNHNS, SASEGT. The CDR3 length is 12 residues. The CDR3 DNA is TGTGCCAGCAGAGGCCTCACAGATACGCAGTATTTT. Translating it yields CASRGLTDTQYF.

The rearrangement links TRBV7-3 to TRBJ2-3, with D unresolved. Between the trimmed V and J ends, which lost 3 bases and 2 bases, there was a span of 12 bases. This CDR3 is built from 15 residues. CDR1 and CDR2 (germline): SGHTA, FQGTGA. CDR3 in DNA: TGTGCCAGCAGCTTCGGTTATCACCCCACAGATACGCAGTATTTT. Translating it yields CASSFGYHPTDTQYF.

CDR3: CASSLLGRTDTQYF. The DNA of the CDR3 is TGTGCCAGCAGCTTACTAGGGCGCACAGATACGCAGTATTTT. The V gene is TRBV11-2, the J gene TRBJ2-3; D not certain. The CDR3 loop spans 14 amino acids. Germline lookup yields CDR1 SGHAT and CDR2 FQNNGV. The V end lost 2 bases, the J end lost 1 base, and 7 bases lay between the germline ends. The complete variable domain, with remaining parts taken from reference TRBV11-2 and TRBJ2-3, reads EAGVAQSPRYKIIEKRQSVAFWCNPISGHATLYWYQQILGQGPKLLIQFQNNGVVDDSQLPKDRFSAERLKGVDSTLKIQPAKLEDSAVYLCASSLLGRTDTQYFGPGTRLTVL.

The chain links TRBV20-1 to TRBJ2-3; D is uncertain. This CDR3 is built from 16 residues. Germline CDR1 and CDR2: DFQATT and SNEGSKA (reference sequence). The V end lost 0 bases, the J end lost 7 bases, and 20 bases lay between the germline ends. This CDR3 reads CSARDGSSGPLYTQYF. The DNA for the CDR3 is TGCAGTGCTAGAGATGGGTCCTCGGGCCCTCTGTATACGCAGTATTTT.

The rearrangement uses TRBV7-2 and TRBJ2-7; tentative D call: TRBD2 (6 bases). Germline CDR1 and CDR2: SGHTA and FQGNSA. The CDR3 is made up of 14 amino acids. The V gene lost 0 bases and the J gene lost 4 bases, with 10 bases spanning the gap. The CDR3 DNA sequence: TGTGCCAGCAGCTTAGCGCTGGGAGGATACGAGCAGTACTTC. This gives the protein CASSLALGGYEQYF.

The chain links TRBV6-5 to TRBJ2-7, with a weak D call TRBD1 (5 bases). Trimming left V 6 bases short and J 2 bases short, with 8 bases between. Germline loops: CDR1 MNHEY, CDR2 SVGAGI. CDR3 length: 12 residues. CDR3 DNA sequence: TGTGCCAGCAGCAGGGTCCCCTACGAGCAGTACTTC. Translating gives CASSRVPYEQYF.

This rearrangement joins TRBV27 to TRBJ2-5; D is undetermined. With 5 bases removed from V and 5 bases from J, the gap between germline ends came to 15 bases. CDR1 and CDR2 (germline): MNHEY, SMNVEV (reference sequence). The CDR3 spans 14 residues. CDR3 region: CASSMTGTWETQYF. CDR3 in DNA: TGTGCCAGCAGTATGACCGGAACGTGGGAGACCCAGTACTTC.

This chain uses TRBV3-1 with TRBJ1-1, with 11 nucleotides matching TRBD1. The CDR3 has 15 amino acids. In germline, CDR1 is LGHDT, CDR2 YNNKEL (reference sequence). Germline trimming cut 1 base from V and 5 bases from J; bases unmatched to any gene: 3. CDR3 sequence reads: CASSQAGQGGTEAFF. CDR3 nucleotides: TGTGCCAGCAGCCAAGCGGGACAGGGGGGGACTGAAGCTTTCTTT.

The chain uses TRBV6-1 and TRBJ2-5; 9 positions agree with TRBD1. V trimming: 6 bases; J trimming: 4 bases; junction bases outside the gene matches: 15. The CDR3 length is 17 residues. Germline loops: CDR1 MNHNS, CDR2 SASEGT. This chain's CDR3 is CASSPTGRDRVRETQYF. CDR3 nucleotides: TGTGCCAGCAGCCCTACGGGGAGGGACAGGGTTCGAGAGACCCAGTACTTC.

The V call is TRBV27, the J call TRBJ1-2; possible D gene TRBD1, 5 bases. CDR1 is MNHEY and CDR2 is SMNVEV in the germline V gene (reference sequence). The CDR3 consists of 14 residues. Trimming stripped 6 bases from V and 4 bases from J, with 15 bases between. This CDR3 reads CASRVSQGPYGYTF. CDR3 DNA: TGTGCCAGCAGGGTGTCTCAGGGACCCTATGGCTACACCTTC.

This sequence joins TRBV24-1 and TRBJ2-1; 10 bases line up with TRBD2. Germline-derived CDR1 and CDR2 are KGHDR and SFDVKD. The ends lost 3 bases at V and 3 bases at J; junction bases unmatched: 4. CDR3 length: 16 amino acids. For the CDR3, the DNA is TGTGCCACCAGTGATACTAGCGGGATTCTCTACAATGAGCAGTTCTTC. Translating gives CATSDTSGILYNEQFF.

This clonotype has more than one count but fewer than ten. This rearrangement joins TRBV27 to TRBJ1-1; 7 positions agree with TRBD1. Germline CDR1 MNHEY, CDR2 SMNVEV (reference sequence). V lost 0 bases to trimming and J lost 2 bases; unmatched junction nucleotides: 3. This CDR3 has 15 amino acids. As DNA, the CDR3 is TGTGCCAGCAGTTTATCTAGGGGGCCCAACACTGAAGCTTTCTTT. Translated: CASSLSRGPNTEAFF.

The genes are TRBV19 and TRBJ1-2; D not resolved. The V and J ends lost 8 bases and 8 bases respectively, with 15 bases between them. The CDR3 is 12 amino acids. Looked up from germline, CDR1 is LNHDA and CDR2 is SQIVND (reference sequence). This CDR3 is CASPSPTGGYTF. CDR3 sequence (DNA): TGTGCCAGTCCCAGCCCTACGGGGGGCTACACCTTC.

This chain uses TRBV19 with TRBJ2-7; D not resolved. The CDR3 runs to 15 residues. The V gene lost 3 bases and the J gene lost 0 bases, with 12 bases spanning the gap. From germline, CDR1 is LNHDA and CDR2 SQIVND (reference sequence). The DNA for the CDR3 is TGTGCCAGTAGTATCCAAGGACGGAGCTCCTACGAGCAGTACTTC. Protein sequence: CASSIQGRSSYEQYF.

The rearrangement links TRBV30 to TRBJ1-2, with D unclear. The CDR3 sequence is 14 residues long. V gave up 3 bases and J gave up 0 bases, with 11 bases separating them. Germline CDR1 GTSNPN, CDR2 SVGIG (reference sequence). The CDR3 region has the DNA TGTGCCTGGAGCGAATGGGTAGCTAACTATGGCTACACCTTC. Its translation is CAWSEWVANYGYTF. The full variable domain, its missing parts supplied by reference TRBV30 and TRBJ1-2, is SQTIHQWPATLVQPVGSPLSLECTVEGTSNPNLYWYRQAAGRGLQLLFYSVGIGQISSEVPQNLSASRPQDRQFILSSKKLLLSDSGFYLCAWSEWVANYGYTFGSGTRLTVV.

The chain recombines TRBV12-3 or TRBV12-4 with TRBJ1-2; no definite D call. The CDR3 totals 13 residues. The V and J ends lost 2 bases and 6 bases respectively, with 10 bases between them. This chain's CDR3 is CASSLRRGDGYTF. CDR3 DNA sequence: TGTGCCAGCAGTTTAAGGAGAGGTGATGGCTACACCTTC.